The clone carrying this T cell receptor (beta chain) was counted ten times or more. The antigen is undetermined. Everyone who gave samples was a healthy Caucasian. These data belong to a study of identical twins. Study results and caveats: Modeled out-of-frame TCR alpha sharing in monozygotic twins fell below observed levels. Twins' surplus sharing was weaker for beta out-of-frame sequences. Insertions were reduced in abundant cord blood beta clonotypes but not in memory repertoires.

In TCRdb, the 5' RACE reads were re-called with MiXCR into one record per CDR3 protein. This sample has 640,000 or so distinct CDR3 sequences, with roughly 6.2% found just once. The germline gives CDR1 SEHNR, CDR2 FQNEAQ (reference sequence). V lost 5 bases, J lost 14 bases, and 13 bases lay in between. This CDR3 is 11 amino acids long. This receptor was obtained from a man between 18 and 35 years old in good health. The sequencing sample was made of naive T cells sorted from blood. The J gene is TRBJ2-1, the V gene TRBV7-9; D may be TRBD2 (5 bases). DNA for the CDR3: TGTGCCAGCAGCACGGACTCTCCTGAGTTCTTC. It encodes CASSTDSPEFF.